What follows are 32 T cell receptor beta chains derived from one specimen sequenced in a study of CD8+CD57+ T cells in acquired aplastic anemia. Individuals selected for sequencing had exhibited CD8+CD57+ cell expansion on flow cytometry. TCR beta VDJ and CDR3 were profiled, and genomic DNA was the template. MiXCR, run by TCRdb on the reads, gives a single entry per CDR3 protein. In the table there are about 180,000 distinct CDR3 sequences, 48% of which are singletons. Sequenced sample: sorted CD4+, CD8+, or CD8+CD57+ T cells (not recorded which) from PBMCs. Receptors originate from a human donor with aplastic anemia.

A note on this clonotype: This may be a read error: a much more frequent sequence differs by one nucleotide. The chain couples TRBV11-1 to TRBJ2-3, with D hard to call. Trimming stripped 5 bases from V and 0 bases from J, with 12 bases between. CDR3 size: 15 residues. CDR1 and CDR2 from the germline V gene are SGHAT and FQDESV (reference sequence). CDR3 protein: CASSPDQSSTDTQYF. The CDR3, as DNA: TGTGCCAGCAGCCCGGACCAATCTAGCACAGATACGCAGTATTTT.

This clonotype has at least ten counts. CDR3 sequence: CSAPSGSRGNHQPQHF. The CDR3 nucleotides are TGCAGTGCTCCTAGCGGATCCAGGGGGAACCATCAGCCCCAGCATTTT. The rearrangement joins TRBV20-1 to TRBJ1-5; TRBD1 matches 7 bases. The CDR3 length is 16 residues. The germline V gene has CDR1 DFQATT and CDR2 SNEGSKA (reference sequence). V trimming: 5 bases; J trimming: 5 bases; junction bases outside the gene matches: 15.

V usage is TRBV7-6 and J usage is TRBJ2-7; D not resolved. This CDR3 has 17 amino acids. Per germline, CDR1 SGHVS and CDR2 FNYEAQ. V gave up 5 bases and J gave up 5 bases, with 25 bases separating them. DNA for the CDR3: TGTGCCAGCAGCCAGCGAGTGGGAAGCCTTTCAACCCACGAGCAGTACTTC. Its translation: CASSQRVGSLSTHEQYF.

This rearrangement joins TRBV29-1 to TRBJ2-3; 16 nucleotides match TRBD2. CDR3 size: 17 residues. Germline trimming cut 4 bases from V and 1 base from J; bases unmatched to any gene: 5. Germline V gives CDR1 SQVTM, CDR2 ANQGSEA. CDR3 DNA: TGCAGCGTTGCGGGACTAGCGGGAGGGCCGGGCACAGATACGCAGTATTTT. This sequence encodes CSVAGLAGGPGTDTQYF.

The genes are TRBV2 and TRBJ2-3; D not resolved. The germline V and J ends were trimmed by 3 bases and 6 bases, with 19 bases remaining between them. The CDR3 spans 16 residues. The germline V gene encodes CDR1 SNHLY and CDR2 FYNNEI. The CDR3 region has the DNA TGTGCCAGCAGTGAGGAAAGTCCCGCAAATGGGGATACGCAGTATTTT. Encoded protein: CASSEESPANGDTQYF.

The chain recombines TRBV14 with TRBJ2-5; TRBD1 might be the D (5 bases). V lost 4 bases to trimming and J lost 7 bases, with 16 bases between them. The CDR3 consists of 14 residues. Germline V gives CDR1 SGHDN, CDR2 FVKESK. As DNA, the CDR3 is TGTGCCAGCAGCCGTTCCCAAGGGGTGGGGACCCAGTACTTC. This gives the protein CASSRSQGVGTQYF.

This clonotype has ten or more counts. The chain recombines TRBV24-1 with TRBJ2-3; possibly TRBD2 for D (6 bases). Germline CDR1 reads KGHDR; CDR2 reads SFDVKD. The CDR3 has 19 amino acids. V lost 5 bases and J 4 bases, leaving 27 bases between the germline ends. CDR3 region: CATSGRLGRAGQRADTQYF. DNA of the CDR3: TGTGCCACCAGTGGGCGGTTGGGCAGAGCGGGCCAAAGGGCAGATACGCAGTATTTT.

The chain combines TRBV10-2 with TRBJ2-5, with a possible D match to TRBD2 (6 bases). The germline CDR1 and CDR2 sequences are WSHSY and SAAADI. CDR3 length: 14 residues. The V and J ends lost 6 bases and 2 bases respectively, with 13 bases between them. The CDR3 spells CASSHFGTQETQYF. CDR3 in DNA: TGCGCCAGCAGCCACTTCGGGACTCAAGAGACCCAGTACTTC.

The chain has TRBV15 and TRBJ2-2, with TRBD1 as a possible D gene (6 bases). Germline CDR1 is LNHNV and CDR2 is YYDKDF (reference sequence). V lost 8 bases and J 6 bases, leaving 7 bases between the germline ends. This CDR3 has 11 amino acids. CDR3 in amino acids: CATEGAGELFF. The CDR3 coding sequence is TGTGCCACCGAGGGGGCCGGGGAGCTGTTTTTT.

This clonotype has a count of ten or more. The V and J genes are TRBV19 and TRBJ2-4; either TRBD1 or TRBD2 may supply D (5 bases each). The germline V and J ends were trimmed by 1 base and 10 bases, with 11 bases remaining between them. This CDR3 spans 13 amino acids. Germline assignment: CDR1 LNHDA and CDR2 SQIVND (reference sequence). The CDR3 protein is CASSIGDRLIQYF. The CDR3 DNA reads TGTGCCAGTAGTATAGGGGACCGATTAATTCAGTACTTC.

The count of this clonotype is one. The chain is built from TRBV10-3 and TRBJ2-1; 11 nucleotides line up with TRBD1. CDR3 length equals 14 residues. Germline V gene data show CDR1 as ENHRY and CDR2 as SYGVKD. J gave up 6 bases and V 4 bases, and 2 bases lay outside the gene matches. Here the CDR3 reads CAISVGTGGNEQFF. CDR3 coding DNA: TGTGCCATCAGTGTGGGGACAGGGGGCAATGAGCAGTTCTTC.

This clonotype was seen a single time. V gene TRBV30 combines with J gene TRBJ2-3, with D perhaps assigned TRBD1 or TRBD2 (5 bases each). The CDR3 loop spans 15 amino acids. In germline, CDR1 is GTSNPN, CDR2 SVGIG (reference sequence). V lost 4 bases, J lost 4 bases, and 18 bases lay in between. CDR3 amino acids: CAWIWDGKVPDTQYF. The CDR3 region has the DNA TGTGCCTGGATTTGGGACGGAAAGGTCCCAGATACGCAGTATTTT.

The V and J genes are TRBV18 and TRBJ2-7; 10 bases match TRBD1. V was pared by 4 bases and J by 0 bases, with 6 bases of the junction left unmatched. This CDR3 region has 16 residues. In germline, CDR1 is KGHSH, CDR2 LQKENI. The CDR3 is CASSRPGQGHSYEQYF. CDR3 coding DNA: TGTGCCAGCTCACGACCGGGACAGGGGCACTCCTACGAGCAGTACTTC.

The chain uses TRBV7-3 and TRBJ1-1; the D is unclear. Per the germline V gene, CDR1 is SGHTA and CDR2 is FQGTGA. This CDR3 contains 12 residues. The V and J ends lost 5 bases and 8 bases respectively, with 12 bases between them. CDR3 in DNA: TGTGCCAGCAGCGATGGTTTCTCGGAAGCTTTCTTT. Its protein is CASSDGFSEAFF.

This clonotype was seen a handful of times. The chain employs TRBV5-1 and TRBJ2-3, with a weak D call TRBD2 (6 bases). The CDR3 covers 19 residues. CDR1 is SGHRS and CDR2 is YFSETQ in the germline V gene. V was pared by 0 bases and J by 4 bases, with 24 bases between. CDR3 nucleotides: TGCGCCAGCAGCTTGGGACTTCAAAGATCGGCGGGATCGCCAGATACGCAGTATTTT. It encodes CASSLGLQRSAGSPDTQYF.

This clonotype was seen at least ten times. This chain links TRBV20-1 with TRBJ1-4, with TRBD1 identical over 9 bases. CDR3 length: 14 amino acids. Germline assignment: CDR1 DFQATT and CDR2 SNEGSKA (reference sequence). J lost 4 bases, V lost 5 bases, and 5 bases had no gene match. For the CDR3, the DNA is TGCAGTGCTTGGTGGACAGGGGATAATGAAAAACTGTTTTTT. It encodes CSAWWTGDNEKLFF.

The rearrangement links TRBV7-3 to TRBJ1-2, with TRBD1 identical over 10 bases. This CDR3 is 18 amino acids long. Per germline, CDR1 SGHTA and CDR2 FQGTGA. V was clipped by 1 base and J by 0 bases; unmatched bases: 8. The CDR3 DNA is TGTGCCAGCAGCTTAAACGACGACAGGGGGCTAGCTAACTATGGCTACACCTTC. Protein product: CASSLNDDRGLANYGYTF. Drawing the rest from reference TRBV7-3 and TRBJ1-2, the complete variable domain is GAGVSQTPSNKVTEKGKYVELRCDPISGHTALYWYRQSLGQGPEFLIYFQGTGAADDSGLPNDRFFAVRPEGSVSTLKIQRTERGDSAVYLCASSLNDDRGLANYGYTFGSGTRLTVV.

Regarding this clonotype: The junction differs from germline at one of its ends, possibly a read error. The chain has TRBV19 and TRBJ1-5; tentative D call: TRBD1 (5 bases). The CDR3 length is 16 residues. CDR1 and CDR2 (germline): LNHDA, SQIVND (reference sequence). The CDR3 region is CASSPNQGMGNQPQHF. The CDR3, as DNA: TGTGCCAGTAGTCCGAACCAGGGTATGGGCAATCAGCCCCAGCATTTC.

This clonotype was seen ten or more times. The chain has TRBV28 and TRBJ1-6; 8 bases fit TRBD1. Germline V CDR1 and CDR2: MDHEN, SYDVKM. J was trimmed by 5 bases and V by 7 bases; bases with no gene match: 4. The CDR3 length is 14 residues. CDR3 coding DNA: TGTGCCAGCAAGACAGGGGTCGATAATTCACCCCTCCACTTT. Amino acid sequence: CASKTGVDNSPLHF. Variable domain in full (rest from reference TRBV28 and TRBJ1-6): DVKVTQSSRYLVKRTGEKVFLECVQDMDHENMFWYRQDPGLGLRLIYFSYDVKMKEKGDIPEGYSVSREKKERFSLILESASTNQTSMYLCASKTGVDNSPLHFGNGTRLTVT.

The chain employs TRBV5-1 and TRBJ2-7; no clear D gene. Trimming stripped 4 bases from V and 5 bases from J, with 16 bases between. The germline V gene has CDR1 SGHRS and CDR2 YFSETQ. There are 14 residues in the CDR3. For the CDR3, the DNA is TGCGCCAGCAGCCCTGGTGGTATTGGCCACGAGCAGTACTTC. It encodes CASSPGGIGHEQYF.

The chain uses TRBV2 and TRBJ2-5; 9 nucleotides match TRBD1. The CDR3 sequence is 13 residues long. Germline lookup yields CDR1 SNHLY and CDR2 FYNNEI. The trim removed 8 bases at V and 4 bases at J, leaving 5 bases unmatched. The CDR3: CASRDRVAETQYF. In DNA, the CDR3 is TGTGCCAGCCGGGACAGGGTGGCAGAGACCCAGTACTTC.

This clonotype came up many times. V usage is TRBV4-1 and J usage is TRBJ2-5, with D unclear. CDR1 is MGHRA, CDR2 YSYEKL, per germline. This CDR3 contains 16 residues. Trimming removed 1 base from V and 1 base from J, with 13 bases in between. The CDR3 bases are TGCGCCAGCAGCCAAGTTGGCCTGGCGACCCAAGAGACCCAGTACTTC. Translating it yields CASSQVGLATQETQYF.

This sequence joins TRBV19 and TRBJ2-7, with 7 bases matching TRBD2. The CDR3 length is 14 residues. Germline V CDR1 and CDR2: LNHDA, SQIVND (reference sequence). The junction had 9 bases not matched to a gene; V was cut back by 6 bases and J by 4 bases. The CDR3 region is CASRTNREGYEQYF. The CDR3 bases are TGTGCCAGTAGGACTAATAGGGAGGGATACGAGCAGTACTTC.

V usage is TRBV7-3 and J usage is TRBJ1-5; no clear D. Trimming cost V 3 bases and J 0 bases, with 12 bases left between them. The germline V gene encodes CDR1 SGHTA and CDR2 FQGTGA. The CDR3 totals 16 residues. For the CDR3, the DNA is TGTGCCAGCAGCTTGAGTGGGAGCTATAGCAATCAGCCCCAGCATTTT. It is translated as CASSLSGSYSNQPQHF.

This clonotype has at least ten counts. The chain joins TRBV7-3 to TRBJ2-2; the D gene could be TRBD1 or TRBD2 (6 bases each). The germline V and J ends were trimmed by 5 bases and 4 bases, with 20 bases remaining between them. Per germline, CDR1 SGHTA and CDR2 FQGTGA. This CDR3 contains 17 residues. The CDR3 DNA reads as TGTGCCAGCAGCGCCCAGAGTGGGGGGCGCGGCACCGGGGAGCTGTTTTTT. Amino acids: CASSAQSGGRGTGELFF.

In regard to this clonotype: Germline and junction disagree at one end, which may indicate a read error. The V gene is TRBV24-1, the J gene TRBJ1-4, with 10 bases that match TRBD1. The CDR3 runs to 18 residues. Germline CDR1 is KGHDR and CDR2 is SFDVKD. CDR3 residues: CATSDSGTGVGRNEKLFF. For the CDR3, the DNA is TGTGCCACCAGTGACTCCGGGACAGGGGTAGGCAGGAATGAAAAGCTGTTTTTT.

The sample holds many counts of this clonotype. The rearrangement uses TRBV14 and TRBJ2-7; maybe TRBD1 (6 bases). In germline, CDR1 is SGHDN, CDR2 FVKESK. Deletions cut 4 bases from V and 3 bases from J, with 10 bases between. The CDR3 sequence is 13 residues long. This CDR3 is CASSPLDSYEQYF. The CDR3 DNA reads as TGTGCCAGCAGCCCGCTGGACAGCTACGAGCAGTACTTC. Filled out from reference TRBV14 and TRBJ2-7, the complete variable domain reads EAGVTQFPSHSVIEKGQTVTLRCDPISGHDNLYWYRRVMGKEIKFLLHFVKESKQDESGMPNNRFLAERTGGTYSTLKVQPAELEDSGVYFCASSPLDSYEQYFGPGTRLTVT.

This clonotype was seen only once. The chain uses TRBV11-2 and TRBJ2-3; 12 bases align to TRBD2. CDR3 length equals 16 residues. The V segment lost 3 bases and the J segment 4 bases; nucleotides outside the gene matches: 5. The germline CDR1 and CDR2 sequences are SGHAT and FQNNGV. DNA for the CDR3: TGTGCCAGCAGCTTCCGACTAGCGGGAGTAGCAGATACGCAGTATTTT. Protein: CASSFRLAGVADTQYF.

The gene calls are TRBV11-2 and TRBJ2-1; the match to TRBD1 covers 11 bases. The CDR3 totals 14 residues. J lost 8 bases, V lost 5 bases, and 5 bases had no gene match. Germline V gene lookup returns CDR1 SGHAT and CDR2 FQNNGV. The CDR3 DNA sequence: TGTGCCAGCAGCCCAGGACAGGGGGCCTATGAGCAGTTCTTC. Residues: CASSPGQGAYEQFF.

This clonotype was seen repeatedly, ten times or more. The chain has TRBV2 and TRBJ1-1; D is undetermined. V lost 7 bases to trimming and J lost 1 base, with 10 bases between them. CDR3 length: 13 residues. Germline lookup yields CDR1 SNHLY and CDR2 FYNNEI. The CDR3 here is CASNGERNTEAFF. The CDR3 DNA follows: TGTGCCAGCAATGGGGAAAGGAACACTGAAGCTTTCTTT. The full variable domain, rest sourced from reference TRBV2 and TRBJ1-1, is EPEVTQTPSHQVTQMGQEVILRCVPISNHLYFYWYRQILGQKVEFLVSFYNNEISEKSEIFDDQFSVERPDGSNFTLKIRSTKLEDSAMYFCASNGERNTEAFFGQGTRLTVV.

This clonotype has a count of ten or more. V is TRBV20-1 and J is TRBJ2-3; tentative D call: TRBD2 (5 bases). The CDR3 spans 14 residues. Deletions cut 6 bases from V and 4 bases from J, with 17 bases between. Germline CDR1 DFQATT, CDR2 SNEGSKA (reference sequence). CDR3 amino acids: CSASRGNPPDTQYF. CDR3 nucleotides: TGCAGTGCCAGCCGGGGTAACCCCCCAGATACGCAGTATTTT.

This clonotype was counted at least ten times. The rearrangement joins TRBV7-9 to TRBJ2-3; no definite D call. The length of the CDR3 is 11 residues. Germline V gene sequence: CDR1 SEHNR, CDR2 FQNEAQ (reference sequence). Trimming removed 5 bases from V and 4 bases from J, with 4 bases in between. The CDR3 here is CASSAPDTQYF. The CDR3 DNA is TGTGCCAGCAGCGCCCCAGATACGCAGTATTTT. Complete variable domain (other parts from reference TRBV7-9 and TRBJ2-3): DTGVSQNPRHKITKRGQNVTFRCDPISEHNRLYWYRQTLGQGPEFLTYFQNEAQLEKSRLLSDRFSAERPKGSFSTLEIQRTEQGDSAMYLCASSAPDTQYFGPGTRLTVL.